This T cell receptor beta chain originates from a study of blood T cell repertoires in COVID-19. Study-level information: T cells, B-cell-depleted T cells, or PBMCs provided the cDNA or gDNA that served as material.

On this clone itself: A junction boundary mismatches the germline segment, possibly from a read error.

TCRdb's table, derived via immunoSEQ multiplex PCR, lists solely in-frame clones and lacks some. The data show tens of thousands of clones, roughly 92% seen once. CDR3 length: 12 amino acids. CDR1 is WSHSY and CDR2 is SAAADI in the germline V gene. Sequencing was carried out using peripheral blood. V and J are TRBV10-2 and TRBJ2-7; possible D gene TRBD2, 7 bases. The sequence was obtained from a woman aged 55-70 years with active COVID-19. The CDR3 DNA reads as TGCGCCAGCAGTGAGTCAGCTGGGGGGGCGGACTTC. It encodes CASSESAGGADF.